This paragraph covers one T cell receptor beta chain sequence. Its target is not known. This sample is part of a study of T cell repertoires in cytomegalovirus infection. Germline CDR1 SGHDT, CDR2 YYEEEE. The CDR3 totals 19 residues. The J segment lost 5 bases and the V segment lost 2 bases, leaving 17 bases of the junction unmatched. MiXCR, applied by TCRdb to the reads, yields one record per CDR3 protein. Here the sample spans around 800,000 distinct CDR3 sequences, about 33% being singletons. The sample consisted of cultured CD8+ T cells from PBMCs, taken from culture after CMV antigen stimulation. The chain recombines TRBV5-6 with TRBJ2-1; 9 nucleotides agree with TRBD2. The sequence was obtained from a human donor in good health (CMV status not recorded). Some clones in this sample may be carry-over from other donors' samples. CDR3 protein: CASSFPFYPSGGSNNEQFF. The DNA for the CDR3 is TGTGCCAGCAGCTTCCCTTTTTATCCCAGCGGGGGGAGTAACAATGAGCAGTTCTTC.